A single sample gave rise to the 4 T cell receptor beta chains below, sequenced in a study of T cell repertoires in aging, cancer and after chemotherapy. The template was genomic DNA from peripheral blood, not RNA. TRB rearrangements spanning V, D and J were amplified using mixed TRB-A/B primers. TCRdb independently ran MiXCR on the multiplex PCR reads; one entry per CDR3 protein. Seen here are approximately 4,900 distinct CDR3 sequences, roughly 49% observed once, and the top ten hold 28%. The sequencing sample was made of blood. Receptors were obtained from a human donor in good health.

The J gene is TRBJ2-7, the V gene TRBV29-1, with unresolved D. Deletions cut 6 bases from V and 1 base from J, with 10 bases between. This CDR3 contains 12 residues. Germline V gene sequence: CDR1 SQVTM, CDR2 ANQGSEA. The CDR3 spells CSVRTGSYEQYF. The CDR3 DNA follows: TGCAGCGTAAGGACGGGTTCCTACGAGCAGTACTTC.

The rearrangement joins TRBV5-3 to TRBJ2-5, with D unresolved. TRBV5-3 is an open reading frame whose function is uncertain. This CDR3 contains 15 residues. V was trimmed by 3 bases and J by 3 bases, leaving 15 bases between them. CDR3: CARSSFGVGKETQYF. CDR3 sequence (DNA): TGTGCCAGAAGCTCCTTTGGGGTGGGGAAAGAGACCCAGTACTTC.

A few counts support this clonotype. J is TRBJ2-2 and V is TRBV14; D is undetermined. V lost 1 base to trimming and J lost 9 bases, with 3 bases between them. The germline CDR1 and CDR2 sequences are SGHDN and FVKESK. The CDR3 covers 11 residues. Here the CDR3 reads CASSQGRELFF. CDR3 bases: TGTGCCAGCAGCCAAGGACGGGAGCTGTTTTTT.

This clonotype appeared a few times. The chain is built from TRBV6-1 and TRBJ2-1; 8 nucleotides line up with TRBD2. Per the germline V gene, CDR1 is MNHNS and CDR2 is SASEGT. V trimming: 4 bases; J trimming: 2 bases; junction bases outside the gene matches: 7. The CDR3 extends over 16 amino acids. CDR3 amino acids: CASSVLKRETYNEQFF. DNA for the CDR3: TGTGCCAGCAGTGTCCTGAAGCGGGAGACCTACAATGAGCAGTTCTTC.